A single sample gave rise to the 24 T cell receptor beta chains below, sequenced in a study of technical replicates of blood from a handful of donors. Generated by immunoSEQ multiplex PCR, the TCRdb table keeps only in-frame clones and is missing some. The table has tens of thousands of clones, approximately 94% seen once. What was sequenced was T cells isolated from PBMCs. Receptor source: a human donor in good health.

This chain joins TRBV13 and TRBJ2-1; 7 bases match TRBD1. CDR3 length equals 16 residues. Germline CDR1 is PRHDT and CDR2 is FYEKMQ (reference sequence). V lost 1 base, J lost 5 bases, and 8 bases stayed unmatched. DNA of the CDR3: TGTGCCAGCAGCTTAGTTAGGGGGCGCCCAGACAATGAGCAGTTCTTC. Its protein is CASSLVRGRPDNEQFF. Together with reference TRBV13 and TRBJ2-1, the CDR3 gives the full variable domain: AAGVIQSPRHLIKEKRETATLKCYPIPRHDTVYWYQQGPGQDPQFLISFYEKMQSDKGSIPDRFSAQQFSDYHSELNMSSLELGDSALYFCASSLVRGRPDNEQFFGPGTRLTVL.

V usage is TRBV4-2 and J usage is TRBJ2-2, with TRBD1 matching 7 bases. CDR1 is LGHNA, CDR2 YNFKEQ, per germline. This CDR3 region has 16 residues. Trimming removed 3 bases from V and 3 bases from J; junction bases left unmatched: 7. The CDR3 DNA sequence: TGTGCCAGCAGCCAGGCACCTCAGGGGGACACCGGGGAGCTGTTTTTT. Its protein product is CASSQAPQGDTGELFF.

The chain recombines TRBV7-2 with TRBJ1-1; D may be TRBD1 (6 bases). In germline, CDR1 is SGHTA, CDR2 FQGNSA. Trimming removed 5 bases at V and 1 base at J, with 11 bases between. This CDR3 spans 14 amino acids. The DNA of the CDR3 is TGTGCCAGCAGCCAAGACAGGCGGAACACTGAAGCTTTCTTT. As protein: CASSQDRRNTEAFF.

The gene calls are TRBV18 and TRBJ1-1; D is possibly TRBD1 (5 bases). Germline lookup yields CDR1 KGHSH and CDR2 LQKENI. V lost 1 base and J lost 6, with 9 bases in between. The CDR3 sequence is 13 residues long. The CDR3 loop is CASSPQGRSEAFF. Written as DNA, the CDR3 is TGTGCCAGCTCACCACAGGGGCGTTCTGAAGCTTTCTTT. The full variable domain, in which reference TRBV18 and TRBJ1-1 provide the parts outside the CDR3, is NAGVMQNPRHLVRRRGQEARLRCSPMKGHSHVYWYRQLPEEGLKFMVYLQKENIIDESGMPKERFSAEFPKEGPSILRIQQVVRGDSAAYFCASSPQGRSEAFFGQGTRLTVV.

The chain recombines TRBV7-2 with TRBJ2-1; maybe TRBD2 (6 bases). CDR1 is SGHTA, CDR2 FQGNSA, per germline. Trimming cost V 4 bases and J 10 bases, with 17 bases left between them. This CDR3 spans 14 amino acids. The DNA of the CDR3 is TGTGCCAGCAGCTCCGGGGGTAGCTTGATAGAGCAGTTCTTC. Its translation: CASSSGGSLIEQFF.

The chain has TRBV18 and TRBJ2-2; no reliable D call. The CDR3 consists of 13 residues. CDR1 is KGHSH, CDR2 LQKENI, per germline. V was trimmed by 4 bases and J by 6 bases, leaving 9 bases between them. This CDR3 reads CASSLQRSGELFF. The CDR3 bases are TGTGCCAGCTCACTTCAGAGGTCCGGGGAGCTGTTTTTT.

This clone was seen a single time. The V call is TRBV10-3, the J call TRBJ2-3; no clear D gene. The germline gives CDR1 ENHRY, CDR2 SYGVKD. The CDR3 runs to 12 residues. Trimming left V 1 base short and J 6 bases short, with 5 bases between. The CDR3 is CAISEFEDTQYF. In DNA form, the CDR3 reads TGTGCCATCAGTGAGTTTGAGGATACGCAGTATTTT.

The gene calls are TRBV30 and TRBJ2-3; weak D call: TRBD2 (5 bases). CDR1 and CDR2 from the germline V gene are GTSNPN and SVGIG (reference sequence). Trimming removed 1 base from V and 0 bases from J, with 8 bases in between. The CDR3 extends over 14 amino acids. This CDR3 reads CAWSEGVSTDTQYF. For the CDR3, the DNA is TGTGCCTGGAGTGAGGGAGTGAGCACAGATACGCAGTATTTT.

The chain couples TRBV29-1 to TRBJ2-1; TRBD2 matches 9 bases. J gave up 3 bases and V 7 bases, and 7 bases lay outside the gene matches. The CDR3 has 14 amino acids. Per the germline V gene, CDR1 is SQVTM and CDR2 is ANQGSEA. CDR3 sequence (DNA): TGCAGCGCCCGACTAGCGGATTTCTACAATGAGCAGTTCTTC. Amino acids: CSARLADFYNEQFF.

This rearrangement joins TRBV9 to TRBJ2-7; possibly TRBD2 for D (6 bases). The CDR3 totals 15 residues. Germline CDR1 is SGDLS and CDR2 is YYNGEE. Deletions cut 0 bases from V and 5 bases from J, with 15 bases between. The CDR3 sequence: CASSVGGGIGNEQYF. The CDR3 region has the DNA TGTGCCAGCAGCGTAGGTGGCGGGATCGGTAACGAGCAGTACTTC.

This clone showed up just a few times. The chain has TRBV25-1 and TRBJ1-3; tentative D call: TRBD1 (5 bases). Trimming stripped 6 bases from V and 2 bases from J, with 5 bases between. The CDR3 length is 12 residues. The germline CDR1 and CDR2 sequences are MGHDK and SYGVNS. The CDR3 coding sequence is TGTGCCAGCAGGGGGCCTGGAAACACCATATATTTT. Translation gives CASRGPGNTIYF. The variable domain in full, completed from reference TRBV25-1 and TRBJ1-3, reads EADIYQTPRYLVIGTGKKITLECSQTMGHDKMYWYQQDPGMELHLIHYSYGVNSTEKGDLSSESTVSRIRTEHFPLTLESARPSHTSQYLCASRGPGNTIYFGEGSWLTVV.

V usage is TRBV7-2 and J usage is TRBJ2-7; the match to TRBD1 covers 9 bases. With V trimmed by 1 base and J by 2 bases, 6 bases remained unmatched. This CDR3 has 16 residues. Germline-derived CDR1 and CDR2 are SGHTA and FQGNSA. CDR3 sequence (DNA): TGTGCCAGCAGCTTAGTCGGGACAGGGATAACCTACGAGCAGTACTTC. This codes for CASSLVGTGITYEQYF.

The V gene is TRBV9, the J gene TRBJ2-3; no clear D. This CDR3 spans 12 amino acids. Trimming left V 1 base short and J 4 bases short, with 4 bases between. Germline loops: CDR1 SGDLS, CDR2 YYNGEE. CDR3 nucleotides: TGTGCCAGCAGCGTATATCCAGATACGCAGTATTTT. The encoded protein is CASSVYPDTQYF.

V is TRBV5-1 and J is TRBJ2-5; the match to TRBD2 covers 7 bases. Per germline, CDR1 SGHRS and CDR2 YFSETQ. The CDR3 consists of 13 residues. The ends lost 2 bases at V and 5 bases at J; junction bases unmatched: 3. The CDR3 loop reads CASSFGTTETQYF. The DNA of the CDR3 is TGCGCCAGCAGCTTCGGGACTACGGAGACCCAGTACTTC.

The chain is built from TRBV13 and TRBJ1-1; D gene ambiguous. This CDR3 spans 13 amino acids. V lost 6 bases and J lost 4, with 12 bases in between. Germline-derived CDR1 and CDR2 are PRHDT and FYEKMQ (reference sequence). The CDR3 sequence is CASSPWPVTEAFF. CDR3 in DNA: TGTGCCAGCAGTCCTTGGCCCGTCACTGAAGCTTTCTTT.

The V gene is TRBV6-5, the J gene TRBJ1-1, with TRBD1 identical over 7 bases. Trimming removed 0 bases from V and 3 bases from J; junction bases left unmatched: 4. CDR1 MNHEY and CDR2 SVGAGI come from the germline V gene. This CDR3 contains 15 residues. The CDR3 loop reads CASSYSLQGDTEAFF. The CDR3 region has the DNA TGTGCCAGCAGTTACTCACTCCAGGGGGACACTGAAGCTTTCTTT.

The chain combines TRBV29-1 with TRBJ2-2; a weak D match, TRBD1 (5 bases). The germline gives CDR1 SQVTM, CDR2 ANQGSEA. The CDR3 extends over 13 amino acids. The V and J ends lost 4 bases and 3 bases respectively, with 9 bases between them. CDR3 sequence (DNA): TGCAGCGTTGTAGGACAATACACCGGGGAGCTGTTTTTT. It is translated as CSVVGQYTGELFF.

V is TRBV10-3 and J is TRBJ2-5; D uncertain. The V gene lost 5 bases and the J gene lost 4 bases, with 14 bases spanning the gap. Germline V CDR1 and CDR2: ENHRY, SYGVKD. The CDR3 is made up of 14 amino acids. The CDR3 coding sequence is TGTGCCATCAGTTCCGGGTCCACTGGAGAGACCCAGTACTTC. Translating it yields CAISSGSTGETQYF.

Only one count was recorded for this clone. CDR3 sequence (DNA): TGTGCCAGCAGCCGGGACAGCTACAATGAGCAGTTCTTC. It yields the protein CASSRDSYNEQFF. The V gene is TRBV7-6, the J gene TRBJ2-1, with 7 positions matching TRBD1. The germline CDR1 and CDR2 sequences are SGHVS and FNYEAQ. The CDR3 runs 13 residues. V was clipped by 5 bases and J by 3 bases; unmatched bases: 1.

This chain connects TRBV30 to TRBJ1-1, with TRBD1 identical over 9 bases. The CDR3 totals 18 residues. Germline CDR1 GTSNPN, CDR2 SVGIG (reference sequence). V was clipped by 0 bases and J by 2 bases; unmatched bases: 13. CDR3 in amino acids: CAWSVYYGGQGYNTEAFF. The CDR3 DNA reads TGTGCCTGGAGTGTATATTATGGGGGACAGGGTTATAACACTGAAGCTTTCTTT.

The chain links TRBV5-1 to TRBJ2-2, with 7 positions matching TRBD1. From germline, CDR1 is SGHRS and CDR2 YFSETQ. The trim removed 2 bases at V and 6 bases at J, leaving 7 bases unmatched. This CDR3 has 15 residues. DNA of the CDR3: TGCGCCAGCAGCTTTACAGGGGATCGAGCCGGGGAGCTGTTTTTT. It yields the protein CASSFTGDRAGELFF.

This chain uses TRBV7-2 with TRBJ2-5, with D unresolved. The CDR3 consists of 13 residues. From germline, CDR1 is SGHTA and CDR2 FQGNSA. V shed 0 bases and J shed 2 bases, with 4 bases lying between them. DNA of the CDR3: TGTGCCAGCAGCTTAGCGGCTCAAGAGACCCAGTACTTC. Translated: CASSLAAQETQYF.

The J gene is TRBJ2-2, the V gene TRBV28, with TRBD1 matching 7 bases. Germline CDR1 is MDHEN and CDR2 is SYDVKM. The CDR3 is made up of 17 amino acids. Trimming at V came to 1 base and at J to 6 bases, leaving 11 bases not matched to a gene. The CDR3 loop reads CASSLSLWDRQAGELFF. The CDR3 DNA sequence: TGTGCCAGCAGTTTATCCCTTTGGGACAGACAAGCCGGGGAGCTGTTTTTT. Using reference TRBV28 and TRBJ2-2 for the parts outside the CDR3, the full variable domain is DVKVTQSSRYLVKRTGEKVFLECVQDMDHENMFWYRQDPGLGLRLIYFSYDVKMKEKGDIPEGYSVSREKKERFSLILESASTNQTSMYLCASSLSLWDRQAGELFFGEGSRLTVL.

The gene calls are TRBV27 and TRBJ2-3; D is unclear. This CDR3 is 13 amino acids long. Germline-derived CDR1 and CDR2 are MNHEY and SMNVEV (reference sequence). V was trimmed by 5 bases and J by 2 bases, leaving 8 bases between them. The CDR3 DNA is TGTGCCAGCAGTCTACGTTACACAGATACGCAGTATTTT. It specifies CASSLRYTDTQYF.